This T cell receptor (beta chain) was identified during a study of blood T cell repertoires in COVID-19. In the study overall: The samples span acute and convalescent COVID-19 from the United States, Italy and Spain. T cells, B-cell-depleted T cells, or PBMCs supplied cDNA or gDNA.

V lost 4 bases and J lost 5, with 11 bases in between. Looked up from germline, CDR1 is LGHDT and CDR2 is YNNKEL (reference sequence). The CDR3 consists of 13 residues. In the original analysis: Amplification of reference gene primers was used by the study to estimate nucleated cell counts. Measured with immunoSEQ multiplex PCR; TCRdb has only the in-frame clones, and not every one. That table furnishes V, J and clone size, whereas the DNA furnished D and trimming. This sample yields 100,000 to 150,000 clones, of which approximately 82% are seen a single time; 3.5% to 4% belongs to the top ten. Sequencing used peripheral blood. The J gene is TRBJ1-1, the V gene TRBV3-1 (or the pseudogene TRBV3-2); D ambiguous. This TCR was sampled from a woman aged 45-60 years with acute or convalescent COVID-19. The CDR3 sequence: CASSPGPGTEAFF. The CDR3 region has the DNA TGTGCCAGCAGCCCCGGACCGGGGACTGAAGCTTTCTTT.